The 15 T cell receptor beta chains listed next were all sequenced from one sample in a study of CD4 and CD8 cells across lung adenocarcinoma regions (dated by TCRdb to about 2018). The library was prepared using PCR. TCRdb names HiSeq X Ten as the instrument used. The public reads were run again by TCRdb, first through fastp at Q25 and then through MiXCR, and only productive beta chains were kept. Each CDR3 protein appears once, grouped with its most common genes and DNA. The sample table contains 9,500 to 12,000 distinct CDR3 sequences; only one count was recorded for about 53% of them. The top ten hold about a fifth of the sample. Specimen: CD4+ T cells from the center of a lung tumor. The intended sense of this specimen's cell subset or site label: tumor center region. These receptors came from a male donor with lung adenocarcinoma. The CD4 and CD8 labels of this study may be unreliable.

As concerns this clonotype: One junction end does not reproduce the germline sequence, and a read error may be involved. The rearrangement uses TRBV10-2 and TRBJ2-3; possibly TRBD2 for D (5 bases). Germline-derived CDR1 and CDR2 are WSHSY and SAAADI. This CDR3 has 16 residues. The CDR3: CASSDSGLWAKNIQYF. CDR3 nucleotides: TGCGCCAGCAGTGACTCGGGGTTGTGGGCTAAAAATATTCAGTACTTT.

Of note for this clonotype: A read error may produce the germline difference seen at one junction end. The chain carries TRBV6-4 and TRBJ2-3; D may match TRBD1 or TRBD2 (6 bases each). This CDR3 is 15 amino acids long. Looked up from germline, CDR1 is MRHNA and CDR2 is SNTAGT. CDR3 nucleotides: TGTGCCAGGAGTGAGGGGGGACGCGCCACAGAGACGCAGTACTTT. Translated: CARSEGGRATETQYF.

Of note for this clonotype: The junction does not match germline at one end; this may be a read error. The chain uses TRBV6-1 and TRBJ2-5; D may correspond to TRBD1 or TRBD2 (6 bases each). In germline, CDR1 is MNHNS, CDR2 SASEGT. This CDR3 contains 14 residues. This CDR3 is CAGSRGDDQDTQYF. In DNA, the CDR3 is TGTGCGGGCAGTAGGGGGGACGACCAAGATACCCAGTACTTT.

The gene calls are TRBV12-3 or TRBV12-4 and TRBJ1-4, with D possibly matching TRBD1 (5 bases). V was cut by 1 base and J by 6 bases, with 12 bases left in between. The CDR3 has 15 amino acids. The CDR3 reads CASSLEGEGDEKLFF. CDR3 nucleotides: TGTGCCAGCAGTTTAGAAGGGGAAGGGGATGAAAAACTGTTTTTT.

V and J are TRBV6-5 and TRBJ2-5; TRBD1 matches at 7 bases. The trim removed 2 bases at V and 7 bases at J, leaving 7 bases unmatched. CDR1 is MNHEY and CDR2 is SVGAGI in the germline V gene. The CDR3 is 14 amino acids. CDR3: CASSYSTGVMTQYF. The CDR3 DNA reads TGTGCCAGCAGTTACAGCACAGGGGTCATGACCCAGTACTTC.

The V call is TRBV10-3, the J call TRBJ2-1, with 9 bases fitting TRBD2. Trimming took 6 bases from V and 3 from J; bases not matched to a gene: 12. This CDR3 is 17 amino acids long. Per the germline V gene, CDR1 is ENHRY and CDR2 is SYGVKD. CDR3 bases: TGTGCCATCAGCGATAGCGGGAGAGTTGAAAACTACAATGAGCAGTTCTTC. Protein sequence: CAISDSGRVENYNEQFF.

This clonotype came up many times. The chain is built from TRBV6-4 and TRBJ2-3; TRBD2 matches 7 bases. Germline V CDR1 and CDR2: MRHNA, SNTAGT. This CDR3 contains 16 residues. The V and J ends lost 6 bases and 4 bases, in that order; junction bases with no gene match: 13. The CDR3 loop reads CASSPSGLHGADTQYF. The CDR3 nucleotides are TGTGCCAGCAGCCCATCGGGACTACATGGAGCAGATACGCAGTATTTT.

The rearrangement uses TRBV3-1 and TRBJ2-1; 10 bases are a match to TRBD2. This CDR3 comprises 18 residues. J was trimmed by 3 bases and V by 4 bases; bases with no gene match: 12. Germline V gene lookup returns CDR1 LGHDT and CDR2 YNNKEL (reference sequence). DNA of the CDR3: TGTGCCAGCAGCCCAAAGGAAATGTCTAGCGGGAGCTACAATGAGCAGTTCTTC. Residues: CASSPKEMSSGSYNEQFF.

This clonotype has more than one count but fewer than ten. The rearrangement links TRBV10-1 to TRBJ2-1; 8 bases line up with TRBD1. The germline gives CDR1 WNHNN, CDR2 SYGVQD (reference sequence). The CDR3 is 14 residues long. J gave up 9 bases and V 5 bases, and 9 bases lay outside the gene matches. CDR3 DNA: TGCGCCAGCAGTCTACAGGGGGGCATGGGTGAGCAGTTCTTC. It encodes CASSLQGGMGEQFF.

This clonotype showed up just a few times. The chain has TRBV7-6 and TRBJ2-1; D is possibly TRBD2 (5 bases). Germline V CDR1 and CDR2: SGHVS, FNYEAQ. V lost 5 bases and J lost 9, with 14 bases in between. CDR3 length: 13 amino acids. The CDR3 DNA follows: TGTGCCAGCAGCCTAGAGCTAGGGAGTGAGCAGTTCTTC. Amino acids: CASSLELGSEQFF.

The chain recombines TRBV28 with TRBJ1-2; 7 bases line up with TRBD1. The V gene end was trimmed by 6 bases and the J gene end by 1 base; junction bases not matched to a gene: 8. CDR3 length: 15 residues. Germline-derived CDR1 and CDR2 are MDHEN and SYDVKM. The CDR3 coding sequence is TGTGCCAGCAGGGGGGGACAGACTCTTAACTATGGCTACACCTTC. This codes for CASRGGQTLNYGYTF.

The gene calls are TRBV27 and TRBJ2-1; D is perhaps TRBD2 (5 bases). The V end lost 5 bases, the J end lost 8 bases, and 22 bases lay between the germline ends. The CDR3 length is 16 residues. Looked up from germline, CDR1 is MNHEY and CDR2 is SMNVEV (reference sequence). The CDR3: CASSPWAAGSGYEQFF. CDR3 coding DNA: TGTGCCAGCAGTCCCTGGGCGGCAGGCTCGGGGTATGAGCAGTTCTTC.

This clonotype was seen many times. The chain is built from TRBV9 and TRBJ2-5; 14 bases agree with TRBD2. Matching the DNA end better, TRBJ2-7 makes the J call doubtful. The CDR3 totals 17 residues. Germline CDR1 is SGDLS and CDR2 is YYNGEE. CDR3 nucleotide sequence: TGTGCCAGCAGCGAGCGCCCAGGGACTAGCGGGAGTTACGAGCAGTACTTC. Protein product: CASSERPGTSGSYEQYF.

In the case of this clonotype: At one of its ends the junction is not consistent with the germline gene, which may arise from a read error. The J gene is TRBJ2-3, the V gene TRBV6-1; tentatively, D is TRBD1 (6 bases). Looked up from germline, CDR1 is MNHNS and CDR2 is SASEGT. The CDR3 spans 14 residues. This CDR3 is CASRGRDNTDTQYF. The CDR3 region has the DNA TGTGCCAGCAGGGGCCGGGACAACACAGACACGCAGTATTTC.

This clonotype was picked up one time. The chain links TRBV9 to TRBJ2-1, with TRBD2 matching over 12 bases. The DNA end lines up better with TRBJ2-7; the J call may be wrong. The CDR3 is 14 residues long. Germline V gives CDR1 SGDLS, CDR2 YYNGEE. Written as DNA, the CDR3 is TGTGCCAGCAGCTCAGGGACTAGCGGGTCCGAGCAGTACTTC. It translates to CASSSGTSGSEQYF.